These T cell receptor beta chains were read from a single sample in a study of cytomegalovirus exposure and HLA in healthy donors. TCRdb keeps only in-frame clones here, not all; method: immunoSEQ multiplex PCR. The table lists tens of thousands of clones, roughly 80% of them singletons. Sequences were obtained from PBMCs. These receptors were collected from a woman in her thirties in good health and CMV-seronegative. CDR3s include the opening cysteine and the closing phenylalanine or tryptophan. D genes are given only for firm matches. Clone size is shown for a subset of rows, as once, few, many or a class of expanded clone.

j_call | d_call | v_call | clone_size | cdr3_nt | cdr3_aa
TRBJ2-3 | TRBD1 | TRBV5-6 | . | TGTGCCAGCAGCTTGGCCTGGACAGGGAGCACAGATACGCAGTATTTT | CASSLAWTGSTDTQYF
TRBJ1-2 | . | TRBV9 | . | TGTGCCAGCGGAGGGGATGGCTACACCTTC | CASGGDGYTF
TRBJ1-5 | TRBD1 | TRBV6-1 | . | TGTGCCAGCAGGACCGGGACAGGGGCGAGGGAGCCCCAGCATTTT | CASRTGTGAREPQHF
TRBJ1-4 | . | TRBV11-2 | . | TGTGCCAGCAGCTTAGTGGGCGTCCGCTACGCCCATGAAAAACTGTTTTTT | CASSLVGVRYAHEKLFF
TRBJ2-1 | TRBD2 | TRBV5-4 | . | TGTGCCAGCAGCTTTCCTAGCGGGGGGACGGGGAATGAGCAGTTCTTC | CASSFPSGGTGNEQFF
TRBJ2-7 | TRBD2 | TRBV11-2 | . | TGTGCCAGCAGCTTTAATAGCGGGGCGCACTACGAGCAGTACTTC | CASSFNSGAHYEQYF
TRBJ1-6 | TRBD1 | TRBV5-1 | . | TGCGCCAGCAGCTTAAATAGACAGGGGGCGAGGTCACCCCTCCACTTT | CASSLNRQGARSPLHF
TRBJ2-1 | . | TRBV9 | . | TGTGCCAGCAGCCCATCAGACTCTGATGAGCAGTTCTTC | CASSPSDSDEQFF
TRBJ1-2 | TRBD1 | TRBV11-1 | few | TGTGCCAGCAGCTCGACAGGGGCCAGGGGCTACACCTTC | CASSSTGARGYTF
TRBJ2-1 | TRBD1 | TRBV14 | . | TGTGCCAGCAGCCCCCTGCCGGGACAGGGGGATTATGAGCAGTTCTTC | CASSPLPGQGDYEQFF
TRBJ1-1 | TRBD1 | TRBV6-4 | . | TGTGCCAGCAGTCCCGGACAGGGTGGGACTGAAGCTTTCTTT | CASSPGQGGTEAFF
TRBJ2-3 | . | TRBV6-5 | once | TGTGCCAGCAGTTACTCGAAGGTTTCCCTAGCCGATACGCAGTATTTT | CASSYSKVSLADTQYF
TRBJ2-7 | TRBD1 | TRBV7-2 | . | TGTGCCAGCAGCTTAGCAGGGACAGAGTCCTACGAGCAGTACTTC | CASSLAGTESYEQYF
TRBJ2-7 | TRBD1 | TRBV4-2 | . | TGTGCCAGCAGCCAGTCCAGGGGGCTCTCCTACGAGCAGTACTTC | CASSQSRGLSYEQYF
TRBJ1-1 | TRBD1 | TRBV9 | . | TGTGCCAGCAGCGTCATACCGGGACAGCGTGAAGCTTTCTTT | CASSVIPGQREAFF
TRBJ2-5 | . | TRBV5-8 | . | TGTGCCAGCAGGGCGGACAGACCTATGAGGACCCAGTACTTC | CASRADRPMRTQYF
TRBJ2-1 | . | TRBV5-1 | . | TGCGCCAGCAGCCCTGGAGGTTGGCTAGTGGTTGTAAATGAGCAGTTCTTC | CASSPGGWLVVVNEQFF
TRBJ2-7 | TRBD1 | TRBV6-5 | . | TGTGCCAGCGGGAGCGGACAGGGGGAATACGAGCAGTACTTC | CASGSGQGEYEQYF
TRBJ1-5 | TRBD1 | TRBV19 | . | TGTGCCAGTAGTATGGGGACAGGGAGTCAGCCCCAGCATTTT | CASSMGTGSQPQHF
TRBJ1-6 | . | TRBV28 | . | TGTGCCAGCAGATCTCCTTCGGGACAACCTAATTCACCCCTCCACTTT | CASRSPSGQPNSPLHF
TRBJ2-3 | . | TRBV11-3 | . | TGTGCCAGCAGCTTAAGGGGTTGGTCAGATACGCAGTATTTT | CASSLRGWSDTQYF
TRBJ2-5 | . | TRBV15 | . | TGTGCCACCAGCAGAGGATGGGGGGGCCGGCAAGAGACCCAGTACTTC | CATSRGWGGRQETQYF
TRBJ1-1 | . | TRBV5-4 | few | TGTGCCAGCAGCCAGGACAGCTCCCGGGGCACTGAAGCTTTCTTT | CASSQDSSRGTEAFF
TRBJ2-1 | . | TRBV19 | . | TGTGCCAGTAGTATAGGAGGGAATGAGCAGTTCTTC | CASSIGGNEQFF
TRBJ1-5 | TRBD1 | TRBV7-2 | . | TGTGCCAGCAGCTTAGCAGGGGGCCCCAATCAGCCCCAGCATTTT | CASSLAGGPNQPQHF
TRBJ2-1 | TRBD2 | TRBV19 | . | TGTGCCAGTAGTATGGAAGGACTAGCGGCGAGCTCCTACAATGAGCAGTTCTTC | CASSMEGLAASSYNEQFF
TRBJ1-2 | . | TRBV15 | . | TGTGCCACCAGCAGAGATGGGAACAGGGAGAACTATGGCTACACCTTC | CATSRDGNRENYGYTF
TRBJ1-5 | TRBD1 | TRBV19 | few | TGTGCCAGTAGTTCGGACAGGGTTCAGGGGTATAGCAATCAGCCCCAGCATTTT | CASSSDRVQGYSNQPQHF